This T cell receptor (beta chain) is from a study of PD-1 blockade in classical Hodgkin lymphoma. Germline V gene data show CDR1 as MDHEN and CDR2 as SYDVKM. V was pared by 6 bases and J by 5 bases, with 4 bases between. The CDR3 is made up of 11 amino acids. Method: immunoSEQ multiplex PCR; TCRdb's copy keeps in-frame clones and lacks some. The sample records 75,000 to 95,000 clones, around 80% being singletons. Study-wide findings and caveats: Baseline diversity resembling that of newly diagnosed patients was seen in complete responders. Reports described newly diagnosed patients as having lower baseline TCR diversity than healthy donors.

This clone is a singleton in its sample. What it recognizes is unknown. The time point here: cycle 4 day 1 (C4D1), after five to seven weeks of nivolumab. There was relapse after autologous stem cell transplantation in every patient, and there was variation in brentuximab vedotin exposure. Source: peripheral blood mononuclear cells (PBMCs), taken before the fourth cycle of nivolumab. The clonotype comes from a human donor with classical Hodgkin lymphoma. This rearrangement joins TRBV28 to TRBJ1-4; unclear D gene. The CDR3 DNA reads TGTGCCAGCAGCCGGAATGAAAAACTGTTTTTT. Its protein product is CASSRNEKLFF.